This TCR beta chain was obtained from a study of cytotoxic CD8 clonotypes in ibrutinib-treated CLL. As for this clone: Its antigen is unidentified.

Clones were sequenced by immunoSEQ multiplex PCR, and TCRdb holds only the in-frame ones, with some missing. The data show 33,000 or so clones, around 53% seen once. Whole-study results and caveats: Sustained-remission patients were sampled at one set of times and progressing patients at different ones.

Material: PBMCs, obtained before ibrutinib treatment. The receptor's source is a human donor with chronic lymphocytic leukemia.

CDR3 nucleotide sequence: TGTGCCAGCAGCTCCCCGACAGGGACTCTGTATAATTCACCCCTCCACTTT. Protein sequence: CASSSPTGTLYNSPLHF. J is TRBJ1-6 and V is TRBV5-4, with 7 bases matching TRBD1. The CDR3 has 17 residues. Germline V lookup: CDR1 SGHNT, CDR2 YYREEE (reference sequence). After removal of 3 bases from V and 4 bases from J, the junction contained 10 bases not matched to a gene.